Listed here are 8 T cell receptor beta chains from one sample, sequenced in a study of T cells in Graves' hyperthyroidism and ophthalmopathy (dated by TCRdb to between 2017 and 2020). Library construction relied on multiplex PCR. The instrument was an Illumina HiSeq 2000. The TCR beta CDR3 regions were amplified from the RNA transcripts. The TCR CDR3 was subjected to a first round of RT-PCR using the HTBI primer set and the Qiagen OneStep RT-PCR kit. TCRdb passed the public sequencing reads through fastp at Q25 and MiXCR, retaining productive beta sequences. Rows are combined by CDR3 protein, so each entry shows the most common genes and DNA. A total of 600,000 or so distinct CDR3 sequences appear in this sample, about 15% of them only once. Under 15% of the sample belongs to the ten largest clones. The sequencing sample was made of blood. These receptor sequences come from a woman in her forties or fifties with Graves' ophthalmopathy.

This clonotype was detected many times. The rearrangement uses TRBV6-1 and TRBJ2-3, with D perhaps matching TRBD2 (5 bases). Looked up from germline, CDR1 is MNHNS and CDR2 is SASEGT. CDR3 length: 16 residues. Trimming shortened V by 6 bases and J by 5 bases, and 21 bases separated the two germline ends. CDR3 protein: CASRQLGRTFQDTQYF. The CDR3 DNA sequence: TGTGCCAGCAGACAACTCGGAAGGACTTTTCAAGATACGCAGTATTTT.

This clonotype appeared a few times. The V call is TRBV5-1, the J call TRBJ1-5; D is unclear. The CDR3 contains 14 residues. The germline gives CDR1 SGHRS, CDR2 YFSETQ. Trimming pared 7 bases from V and 2 bases from J, leaving 13 bases between. The CDR3 loop reads CASFWEDGNQPQHF. The CDR3 DNA reads as TGCGCCAGCTTCTGGGAGGACGGCAATCAGCCCCAGCATTTT.

The table lists this clonotype with many counts. The chain combines TRBV3-1 with TRBJ1-5; D is ambiguous. The germline V and J ends were trimmed by 7 bases and 0 bases, with 19 bases remaining between them. Germline lookup yields CDR1 LGHDT and CDR2 YNNKEL (reference sequence). CDR3 length: 17 amino acids. The CDR3 protein is CASTQEGKGDSNQPQHF. CDR3 bases: TGTGCCAGCACTCAAGAGGGAAAGGGAGATAGCAATCAGCCCCAGCATTTT.

This clonotype was observed a few times. The V and J genes are TRBV20-1 and TRBJ2-3; TRBD1 agrees at 9 bases. Looked up from germline, CDR1 is DFQATT and CDR2 is SNEGSKA (reference sequence). V lost 1 base and J lost 2; bases outside the gene matches: 7. The CDR3 sequence is 16 residues long. The CDR3 bases are TGCAGTGCTAGAGGAGCCGGGACAGGGTTCACAGATACGCAGTATTTT. Translated: CSARGAGTGFTDTQYF.

This clonotype was counted ten times or more. V gene TRBV6-2 or TRBV6-3 combines with J gene TRBJ2-5, with a possible D match to TRBD1 (6 bases). The CDR3 totals 13 residues. V dropped 8 bases and J dropped 5 bases, with 15 bases sitting between them. Germline V CDR1 and CDR2: MNHEY, SVGEGT. CDR3 protein: CASEKTGRETQYF. The CDR3 nucleotides are TGTGCCAGCGAAAAGACAGGAAGGGAGACCCAGTACTTC.

This clonotype came up many times. The rearrangement uses TRBV6-2 or TRBV6-3 and TRBJ2-7, with 9 positions matching TRBD2. Losses at the gene ends were 8 bases for V and 1 base for J; bases not matched to a gene: 9. Germline V lookup: CDR1 MNHEY, CDR2 SVGEGT. The CDR3 extends over 15 amino acids. The CDR3 reads CASQRGEGRSYEQYF. As DNA, the CDR3 is TGTGCCAGCCAGCGGGGGGAGGGCCGATCCTACGAGCAGTACTTC.

A few counts support this clonotype. The chain recombines TRBV19 with TRBJ2-1; TRBD2 is a possible D gene (6 bases). Trimming pared 3 bases from V and 0 bases from J, leaving 9 bases between. The CDR3 extends over 15 amino acids. Germline V lookup: CDR1 LNHDA, CDR2 SQIVND (reference sequence). This CDR3 is CASSMRGPSYNEQFF. CDR3 DNA sequence: TGTGCCAGTAGTATGCGGGGTCCCTCCTACAATGAGCAGTTCTTC.

The chain couples TRBV5-1 to TRBJ2-1; TRBD2 matches 9 bases. The V and J ends lost 2 bases and 2 bases, in that order; junction bases with no gene match: 2. Germline-derived CDR1 and CDR2 are SGHRS and YFSETQ. The CDR3 consists of 15 residues. The CDR3 DNA follows: TGCGCCAGCAGCTTTGGACTAGCGCCCTACAATGAGCAGTTCTTC. This gives the protein CASSFGLAPYNEQFF.